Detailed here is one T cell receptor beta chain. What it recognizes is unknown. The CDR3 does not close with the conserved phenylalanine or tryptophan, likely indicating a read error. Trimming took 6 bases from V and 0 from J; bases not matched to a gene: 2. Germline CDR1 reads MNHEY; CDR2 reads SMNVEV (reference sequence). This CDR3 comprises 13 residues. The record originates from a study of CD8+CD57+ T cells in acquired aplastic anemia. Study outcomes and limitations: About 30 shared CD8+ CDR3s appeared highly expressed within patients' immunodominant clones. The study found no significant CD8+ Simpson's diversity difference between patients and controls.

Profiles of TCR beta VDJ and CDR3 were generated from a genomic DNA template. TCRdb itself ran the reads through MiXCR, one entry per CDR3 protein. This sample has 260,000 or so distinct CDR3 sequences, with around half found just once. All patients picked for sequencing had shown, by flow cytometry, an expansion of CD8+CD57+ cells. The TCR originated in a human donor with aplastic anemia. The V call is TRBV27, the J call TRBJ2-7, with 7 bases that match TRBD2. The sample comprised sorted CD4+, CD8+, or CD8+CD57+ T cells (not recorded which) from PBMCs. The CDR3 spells CASSTSASYEQYL. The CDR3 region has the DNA TGTGCCAGCAGCACTAGCGCCTCCTACGAGCAGTACTTA.